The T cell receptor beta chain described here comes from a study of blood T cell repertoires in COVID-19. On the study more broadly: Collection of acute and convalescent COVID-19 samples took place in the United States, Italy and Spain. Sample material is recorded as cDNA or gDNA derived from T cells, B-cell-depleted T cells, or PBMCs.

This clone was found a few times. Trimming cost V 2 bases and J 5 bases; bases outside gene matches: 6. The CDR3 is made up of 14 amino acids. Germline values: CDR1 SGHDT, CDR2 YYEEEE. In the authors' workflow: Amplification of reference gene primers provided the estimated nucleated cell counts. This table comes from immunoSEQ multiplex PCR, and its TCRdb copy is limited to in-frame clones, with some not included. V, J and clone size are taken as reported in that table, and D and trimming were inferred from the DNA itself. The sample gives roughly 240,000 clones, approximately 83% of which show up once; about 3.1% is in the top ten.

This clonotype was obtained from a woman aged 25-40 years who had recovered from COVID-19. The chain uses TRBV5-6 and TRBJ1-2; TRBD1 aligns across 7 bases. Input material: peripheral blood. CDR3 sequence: CASSLPAGGYGYTF. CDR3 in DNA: TGTGCCAGCAGCTTACCAGCAGGGGGGTATGGCTACACCTTC. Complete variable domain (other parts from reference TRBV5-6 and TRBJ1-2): DAGVTQSPTHLIKTRGQQVTLRCSPKSGHDTVSWYQQALGQGPQFIFQYYEEEERQRGNFPDRFSGHQFPNYSSELNVNALLLGDSALYLCASSLPAGGYGYTFGSGTRLTVV.